The rows below give T cell receptor beta chains drawn from one sample of a study of blood T cell repertoires in COVID-19. Data came from immunoSEQ multiplex PCR; TCRdb stores just in-frame clones and leaves some out. The data contain some 210,000 clones, roughly 84% of them singletons. Sequenced sample: peripheral blood. Receptors originate from a human donor in a cohort sampled during active COVID-19. Both conserved end residues are part of each CDR3. The order of the fields is clone size, J gene, D gene, V gene, CDR3 protein, CDR3 DNA. A D gene is named only where the DNA matches it firmly. Clone size, where shown, is once, few, many, or a class for clones that have expanded.

clone size: .; J gene: TRBJ2-7; D gene: TRBD2; V gene: TRBV5-1; CDR3 protein: CASSLDAGGRTIYSYEQYF; CDR3 DNA: TGCGCCAGCAGCTTGGACGCCGGCGGGAGAACAATTTATTCTTACGAGCAGTACTTC
clone size: .; J gene: TRBJ1-6; D gene: TRBD1; V gene: TRBV12-5; CDR3 protein: CASGPGTVNSPLHF; CDR3 DNA: TGTGCTAGTGGTCCCGGGACAGTTAATTCACCCCTCCACTTT
clone size: .; J gene: TRBJ2-1; D gene: TRBD2; V gene: TRBV11-1; CDR3 protein: CASSLGLAGVDNEQFF; CDR3 DNA: TGTGCCAGCAGCTTGGGACTAGCGGGAGTGGATAATGAGCAGTTCTTC
clone size: .; J gene: TRBJ2-3; D gene: TRBD1; V gene: TRBV7-9; CDR3 protein: CASRTKAWDRARTDTQYF; CDR3 DNA: TGTGCCAGCAGGACCAAAGCCTGGGACAGGGCTCGCACAGATACGCAGTATTTT
clone size: .; J gene: TRBJ2-3; D gene: .; V gene: TRBV2; CDR3 protein: CASWRGTDTQYF; CDR3 DNA: TGTGCCAGCTGGCGGGGCACAGATACGCAGTATTTT
clone size: .; J gene: TRBJ2-2; D gene: .; V gene: TRBV10-2; CDR3 protein: CASSFSVFPHNELFF; CDR3 DNA: TGCGCCAGCAGCTTTAGCGTTTTCCCTCATAACGAGCTGTTTTTT
clone size: .; J gene: TRBJ2-7; D gene: .; V gene: TRBV11-2; CDR3 protein: CASSTLDWAFGHEQYF; CDR3 DNA: TGTGCCAGCAGCACGTTAGATTGGGCGTTTGGCCACGAGCAGTACTTC
clone size: .; J gene: TRBJ2-5; D gene: .; V gene: TRBV29-1; CDR3 protein: CSVIVTVPGETQYF; CDR3 DNA: TGCAGCGTTATCGTCACAGTCCCTGGGGAGACCCAGTACTTC
clone size: .; J gene: TRBJ2-2; D gene: TRBD1; V gene: TRBV2; CDR3 protein: CATSLGTGGSGELFF; CDR3 DNA: TGTGCCACCTCGCTAGGGACAGGGGGGTCCGGGGAGCTGTTTTTT
clone size: .; J gene: TRBJ1-5; D gene: .; V gene: TRBV30; CDR3 protein: CAWRSNSNQPQHF; CDR3 DNA: TGTGCCTGGAGATCAAATAGCAATCAGCCCCAGCATTTT
clone size: .; J gene: TRBJ2-5; D gene: .; V gene: TRBV12-3/TRBV12-4; CDR3 protein: CASTAGGQETQYF; CDR3 DNA: TGTGCCAGCACCGCAGGGGGGCAAGAGACCCAGTACTTC
clone size: .; J gene: TRBJ2-3; D gene: .; V gene: TRBV20-1; CDR3 protein: CSATETKLATQYF; CDR3 DNA: TGCAGTGCTACTGAGACTAAGCTGGCTACGCAGTATTTT
clone size: .; J gene: TRBJ2-2; D gene: TRBD2; V gene: TRBV2; CDR3 protein: CAINRLAEPTGELFF; CDR3 DNA: TGTGCCATCAACAGACTAGCGGAGCCCACCGGGGAGCTGTTTTTT
clone size: .; J gene: TRBJ2-3; D gene: TRBD1; V gene: TRBV2; CDR3 protein: CASGGQGARGTQYF; CDR3 DNA: TGTGCCAGCGGGGGACAGGGGGCGCGTGGTACGCAGTATTTT
clone size: .; J gene: TRBJ1-2; D gene: TRBD1; V gene: TRBV7-9; CDR3 protein: CASSLGWDREDYGYTF; CDR3 DNA: TGTGCCAGCAGCTTAGGGTGGGACAGGGAAGACTATGGCTACACCTTC
clone size: .; J gene: TRBJ2-3; D gene: TRBD2; V gene: TRBV29-1; CDR3 protein: CSVLLAGGSTDTQYF; CDR3 DNA: TGCAGCGTTTTACTAGCGGGGGGGAGCACAGATACGCAGTATTTT
clone size: .; J gene: TRBJ2-1; D gene: .; V gene: TRBV7-9; CDR3 protein: CASSLRVGGIGYNEQFF; CDR3 DNA: TGTGCCAGCAGCTTACGGGTGGGGGGTATCGGGTACAATGAGCAGTTCTTC
clone size: .; J gene: TRBJ1-6; D gene: .; V gene: TRBV7-9; CDR3 protein: CASSPQGTGNSPLHF; CDR3 DNA: TGTGCCAGCAGCCCCCAGGGAACAGGGAATTCACCCCTCCACTTT
clone size: .; J gene: TRBJ2-1; D gene: TRBD2; V gene: TRBV19; CDR3 protein: CASSIGREGRGEQFF; CDR3 DNA: TGTGCCAGTAGTATTGGTCGGGAGGGCCGGGGGGAGCAGTTCTTC
clone size: .; J gene: TRBJ1-1; D gene: .; V gene: TRBV6-5; CDR3 protein: CASSYGGNTEAFF; CDR3 DNA: TGTGCCAGCAGTTACGGAGGGAACACTGAAGCTTTCTTT
clone size: few; J gene: TRBJ2-5; D gene: .; V gene: TRBV9; CDR3 protein: CASSVDQNRAETQYF; CDR3 DNA: TGTGCCAGCAGCGTAGATCAAAACAGGGCAGAGACCCAGTACTTC
clone size: once; J gene: TRBJ1-1; D gene: TRBD1; V gene: TRBV24-1; CDR3 protein: CATSDSRTGTANTEAFF; CDR3 DNA: TGTGCCACCAGTGATTCGCGGACAGGGACGGCAAACACTGAAGCTTTCTTT
clone size: .; J gene: TRBJ1-2; D gene: .; V gene: TRBV2; CDR3 protein: CASSEATGDYGYTF; CDR3 DNA: TGTGCCAGCAGTGAAGCTACAGGCGACTATGGCTACACCTTC
clone size: few; J gene: TRBJ2-2; D gene: .; V gene: TRBV9; CDR3 protein: CASSVDQGWSGELFF; CDR3 DNA: TGTGCCAGCAGCGTAGACCAGGGGTGGTCCGGGGAGCTGTTTTTT
clone size: .; J gene: TRBJ1-3; D gene: TRBD1; V gene: TRBV9; CDR3 protein: CASSVGTGPTSGNTIYF; CDR3 DNA: TGTGCCAGCAGCGTTGGGACAGGCCCAACCTCTGGAAACACCATATATTTT
clone size: .; J gene: TRBJ2-1; D gene: TRBD2; V gene: TRBV5-5; CDR3 protein: CASSSGLGFYNEQFF; CDR3 DNA: TGTGCCAGCAGCTCGGGACTAGGTTTCTACAATGAGCAGTTCTTC
clone size: .; J gene: TRBJ2-3; D gene: .; V gene: TRBV29-1; CDR3 protein: CSVQGLDTQYF; CDR3 DNA: TGCAGCGTCCAGGGTTTGGATACGCAGTATTTT
clone size: few; J gene: TRBJ2-1; D gene: TRBD2; V gene: TRBV7-2; CDR3 protein: CASSTRGGLAGVNEQFF; CDR3 DNA: TGTGCCAGCAGCACCCGGGGGGGACTAGCGGGAGTTAATGAGCAGTTCTTC
clone size: .; J gene: TRBJ1-2; D gene: .; V gene: TRBV29-1; CDR3 protein: CSVEGVGVTYGYTF; CDR3 DNA: TGCAGCGTTGAAGGAGTGGGAGTGACCTATGGCTACACCTTC
clone size: .; J gene: TRBJ1-1; D gene: .; V gene: TRBV4-1; CDR3 protein: CASSERTILNTEAFF; CDR3 DNA: TGCGCCAGCAGCGAAAGGACAATCCTGAACACTGAAGCTTTCTTT
clone size: .; J gene: TRBJ1-1; D gene: .; V gene: TRBV5-1; CDR3 protein: CASSLGAGMNTEAFF; CDR3 DNA: TGCGCCAGCAGCTTGGGGGCCGGTATGAACACTGAAGCTTTCTTT
clone size: once; J gene: TRBJ1-6; D gene: .; V gene: TRBV19; CDR3 protein: CASSLAGYSYNSPLHF; CDR3 DNA: TGTGCCAGTTCGCTTGCGGGTTACTCCTATAATTCACCCCTCCACTTT
clone size: .; J gene: TRBJ2-5; D gene: .; V gene: TRBV5-1; CDR3 protein: CASSFSLETQYF; CDR3 DNA: TGCGCCAGCAGCTTCTCACTAGAGACCCAGTACTTC
clone size: .; J gene: TRBJ2-3; D gene: TRBD1; V gene: TRBV7-9; CDR3 protein: CASSWTGKGDTQYF; CDR3 DNA: TGTGCCAGCAGTTGGACAGGGAAAGGAGATACGCAGTATTTT
clone size: .; J gene: TRBJ1-2; D gene: .; V gene: TRBV5-1; CDR3 protein: CASSLQDSGGYTF; CDR3 DNA: TGCGCCAGCAGCCTCCAGGATTCCGGTGGCTACACCTTC
clone size: .; J gene: TRBJ1-5; D gene: .; V gene: TRBV6-5; CDR3 protein: CASRADTYQPQHF; CDR3 DNA: TGTGCCAGCAGGGCCGACACGTATCAGCCCCAGCATTTT
clone size: .; J gene: TRBJ1-6; D gene: .; V gene: TRBV4-2; CDR3 protein: CASSQDRNSNNSPLHF; CDR3 DNA: TGTGCCAGCAGCCAAGATCGAAACAGCAATAATTCACCCCTCCACTTT
clone size: .; J gene: TRBJ2-3; D gene: TRBD1; V gene: TRBV7-2; CDR3 protein: CASSWDRSTDTQYF; CDR3 DNA: TGTGCCAGCAGTTGGGACAGGAGCACAGATACGCAGTATTTT